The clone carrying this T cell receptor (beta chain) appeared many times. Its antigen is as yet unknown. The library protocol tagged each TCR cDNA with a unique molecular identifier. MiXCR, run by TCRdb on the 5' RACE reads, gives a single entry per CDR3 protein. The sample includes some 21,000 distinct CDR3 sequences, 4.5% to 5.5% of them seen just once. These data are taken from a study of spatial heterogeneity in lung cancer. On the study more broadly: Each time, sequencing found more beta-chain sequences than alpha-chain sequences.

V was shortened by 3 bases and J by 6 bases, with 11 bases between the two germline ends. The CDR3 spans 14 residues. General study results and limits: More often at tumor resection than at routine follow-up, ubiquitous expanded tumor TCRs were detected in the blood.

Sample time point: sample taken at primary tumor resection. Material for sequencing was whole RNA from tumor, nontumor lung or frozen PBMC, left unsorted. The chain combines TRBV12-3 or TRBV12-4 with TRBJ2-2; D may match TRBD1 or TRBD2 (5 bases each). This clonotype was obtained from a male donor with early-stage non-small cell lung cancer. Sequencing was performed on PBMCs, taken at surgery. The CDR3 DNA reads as TGTGCCAGCAGTTTCCGCCAGGGACCCGGGGAGCTGTTTTTT. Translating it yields CASSFRQGPGELFF.